Below are 21 T cell receptor beta chains sequenced from a single sample in a study of cytomegalovirus exposure and HLA in healthy donors. Researchers ran the PCR with 60 Vbeta and 13 Jbeta primers. Repertoires were generated with immunoSEQ multiplex PCR, while TCRdb's copy carries only in-frame clones and drops some. The table includes around 64,000 clones, 70% to 75% detected once. The sequenced sample consisted of PBMCs. Receptors were obtained from a woman younger than 45 in good health and CMV-seropositive.

V and J are TRBV6-1 and TRBJ2-3; 11 bases align to TRBD2. With 4 bases clipped from V and 0 bases from J, the junction kept 3 bases outside the gene matches. Germline assignment: CDR1 MNHNS and CDR2 SASEGT. The CDR3 has 16 residues. CDR3 amino acids: CASSGLAGLSTDTQYF. The CDR3 nucleotides are TGTGCCAGCAGTGGACTAGCGGGACTAAGCACAGATACGCAGTATTTT.

This clone was observed a single time. V is TRBV10-1 and J is TRBJ1-1; D is uncertain. The CDR3 is 13 residues long. Germline V gives CDR1 WNHNN, CDR2 SYGVQD (reference sequence). V lost 11 bases and J 7 bases, leaving 20 bases between the germline ends. The CDR3 loop reads CADLREQRGEAFF. The CDR3 DNA is TGCGCCGATCTGAGGGAACAGCGGGGTGAAGCTTTCTTT.

The rearrangement uses TRBV25-1 and TRBJ2-5; TRBD1 matches 7 bases. The J call may be in error: the DNA end matches TRBJ2-7 better. Germline CDR1 and CDR2: MGHDK and SYGVNS. This CDR3 has 12 residues. The CDR3 is CASSPTGIEQYF. CDR3 sequence (DNA): TGTGCCAGCAGTCCGACAGGGATCGAGCAGTACTTC.

This clone was recorded a few times. The V call is TRBV2, the J call TRBJ2-5; maybe TRBD1 (5 bases). The CDR3 spans 11 residues. The germline gives CDR1 SNHLY, CDR2 FYNNEI. The V and J ends lost 7 bases and 4 bases respectively, with 7 bases between them. CDR3 region: CASIGAETQYF. CDR3 coding DNA: TGTGCCAGCATAGGGGCAGAGACCCAGTACTTC.

This clone was seen a handful of times. This sequence joins TRBV2 and TRBJ2-3, with 11 bases fitting TRBD2. Germline CDR1 SNHLY, CDR2 FYNNEI. Unmatched junction bases numbered 7, after V lost 5 bases and J lost 3 bases. CDR3 length equals 16 residues. The CDR3 nucleotides read TGTGCCAGCAGTTACATAGCGGGAGGGCCGACAGATACGCAGTATTTT. It codes for CASSYIAGGPTDTQYF.

The V gene is TRBV7-3, the J gene TRBJ1-5; 8 positions agree with TRBD1. This CDR3 contains 14 residues. V shed 5 bases and J 6 bases; nucleotides not matched to a gene: 6. Germline assignment: CDR1 SGHTA and CDR2 FQGTGA. CDR3 nucleotide sequence: TGTGCCAGCAGCCTGACAGGGGCTGGTCAGCCCCAGCATTTT. Its protein is CASSLTGAGQPQHF.

The CDR3 DNA follows: TGTGCCAGCAGCTTAGGAGGACAGGTCGGAAACTATGGCTACACCTTC. Translated, it gives CASSLGGQVGNYGYTF. The J gene is TRBJ1-2, the V gene TRBV7-2; 7 bases map to TRBD1. With V trimmed by 1 base and J by 2 bases, 7 bases remained unmatched. This CDR3 contains 16 residues. Germline V gene sequence: CDR1 SGHTA, CDR2 FQGNSA.

The chain is built from TRBV7-9 and TRBJ1-4; 9 bases are shared with TRBD1. The CDR3 has 15 residues. V was clipped by 4 bases and J by 8 bases; unmatched bases: 8. In germline, CDR1 is SEHNR, CDR2 FQNEAQ (reference sequence). This CDR3 is CASSSEQGAREKLFF. The DNA for the CDR3 is TGTGCCAGCAGCTCTGAACAGGGGGCGCGAGAAAAACTGTTTTTT.

J is TRBJ2-1 and V is TRBV6-5; TRBD2 matches 7 bases. The CDR3 spans 13 residues. The germline V gene has CDR1 MNHEY and CDR2 SVGAGI. Losses at the gene ends were 7 bases for V and 7 bases for J; bases not matched to a gene: 7. CDR3 DNA: TGTGCCAGCACAGTCGGGGGAGGGAATGAGCAGTTCTTC. It translates to CASTVGGGNEQFF.

This clone was seen only a few times. The gene calls are TRBV5-6 and TRBJ1-1; 8 nucleotides align to TRBD1. CDR1 and CDR2 from the germline V gene are SGHDT and YYEEEE. The V segment lost 0 bases and the J segment 11 bases; nucleotides outside the gene matches: 9. The CDR3 totals 14 residues. CDR3 region: CASSLESRGRGAFF. The CDR3 DNA sequence: TGTGCCAGCAGCTTGGAATCCAGGGGGCGCGGGGCTTTCTTT.

This chain links TRBV29-1 with TRBJ1-1; D not certain. Trimming cost V 3 bases and J 1 base, with 3 bases left between them. Germline loops: CDR1 SQVTM, CDR2 ANQGSEA. CDR3 length equals 11 residues. CDR3 in DNA: TGCAGCGTTGACAGGAACACTGAAGCTTTCTTT. It encodes CSVDRNTEAFF.

The CDR3 sequence is CAWSLSGGRNTEAFF. CDR3 DNA: TGTGCCTGGTCCCTCAGTGGGGGCCGGAACACTGAAGCTTTCTTT. V and J are TRBV30 and TRBJ1-1, with D perhaps matching TRBD1 (6 bases). The CDR3 contains 15 residues. Trimming pared 5 bases from V and 1 base from J, leaving 17 bases between. Germline V gene sequence: CDR1 GTSNPN, CDR2 SVGIG (reference sequence). Looking up the rest from reference TRBV30 and TRBJ1-1 gives the full variable domain: SQTIHQWPATLVQPVGSPLSLECTVEGTSNPNLYWYRQAAGRGLQLLFYSVGIGQISSEVPQNLSASRPQDRQFILSSKKLLLSDSGFYLCAWSLSGGRNTEAFFGQGTRLTVV.

The CDR3, as DNA: TGTGCCAGCAGCTTAGTGGGACTAGCGGGAGGAGAGACCCAGTACTTC. Its translation is CASSLVGLAGGETQYF. The gene calls are TRBV7-2 and TRBJ2-5; TRBD2 aligns across 15 bases. J was trimmed by 4 bases and V by 1 base; bases with no gene match: 1. The germline V gene has CDR1 SGHTA and CDR2 FQGNSA. The CDR3 loop spans 16 amino acids.

V usage is TRBV2 and J usage is TRBJ2-7, with TRBD2 matching 11 bases. CDR1 SNHLY and CDR2 FYNNEI come from the germline V gene. The CDR3 consists of 15 residues. The J segment lost 4 bases and the V segment lost 2 bases, leaving 4 bases of the junction unmatched. The CDR3 region is CASSERTSGLYEQYF. DNA for the CDR3: TGTGCCAGCAGTGAAAGGACTAGCGGGCTGTACGAGCAGTACTTC.

The gene calls are TRBV30 and TRBJ2-7, with D possibly matching TRBD2 (6 bases). The CDR3 loop spans 17 amino acids. V was trimmed by 8 bases and J by 5 bases, leaving 31 bases between them. CDR1 is GTSNPN and CDR2 is SVGIG in the germline V gene (reference sequence). CDR3 nucleotides: TGTGCCCTAAACGGGTGGGGCACTAGTCTCTCGGGGGACGAGCAGTACTTC. Protein sequence: CALNGWGTSLSGDEQYF.

The genes are TRBV11-2 and TRBJ1-1; 9 positions agree with TRBD1. Germline-derived CDR1 and CDR2 are SGHAT and FQNNGV. Trimming cost V 6 bases and J 5 bases; bases outside gene matches: 10. The CDR3 has 15 residues. CDR3 DNA: TGTGCCAGCAGTTACTCTCACAGGGGGCAGACTGAAGCTTTCTTT. Its translation: CASSYSHRGQTEAFF.

J is TRBJ2-3 and V is TRBV30; D is undetermined. V gave up 2 bases and J gave up 2 bases, with 5 bases separating them. CDR1 is GTSNPN, CDR2 SVGIG, per germline (reference sequence). CDR3 length: 12 amino acids. CDR3 loop: CAWSTNTDTQYF. In DNA, the CDR3 is TGTGCCTGGAGTACTAACACAGATACGCAGTATTTT. The variable domain in full, with the rest retrieved from reference TRBV30 and TRBJ2-3, is SQTIHQWPATLVQPVGSPLSLECTVEGTSNPNLYWYRQAAGRGLQLLFYSVGIGQISSEVPQNLSASRPQDRQFILSSKKLLLSDSGFYLCAWSTNTDTQYFGPGTRLTVL.

The CDR3 reads CAWSVGARTNEKLFF. CDR3 nucleotides: TGTGCCTGGAGTGTAGGGGCCAGGACTAATGAAAAACTGTTTTTT. The chain is built from TRBV30 and TRBJ1-4, with a tentative D call TRBD1 (5 bases). This CDR3 has 15 residues. With 0 bases removed from V and 2 bases from J, the gap between germline ends came to 10 bases. CDR1 is GTSNPN, CDR2 SVGIG, per germline (reference sequence).

This clone was detected only once. The chain joins TRBV25-1 to TRBJ1-1; 9 bases agree with TRBD1. Germline values: CDR1 MGHDK, CDR2 SYGVNS. V dropped 7 bases and J dropped 0; count of bases not matched to a gene: 3. The CDR3 sequence is 14 residues long. The CDR3 loop reads CASIGQGMNTEAFF. The CDR3 DNA reads TGTGCCAGCATAGGACAGGGGATGAACACTGAAGCTTTCTTT.

J is TRBJ1-4 and V is TRBV7-9; D remains ambiguous. Trimming pared 4 bases from V and 4 bases from J, leaving 4 bases between. Germline V gene data show CDR1 as SEHNR and CDR2 as FQNEAQ (reference sequence). The CDR3 runs 12 residues. The CDR3 loop reads CASSSYNEKLFF. The CDR3 coding sequence is TGTGCCAGCAGCTCCTATAATGAAAAACTGTTTTTT.

The J gene is TRBJ2-1, the V gene TRBV18, with D perhaps matching TRBD2 (5 bases). V lost 3 bases and J lost 2, with 11 bases in between. This CDR3 contains 15 residues. Germline values: CDR1 KGHSH, CDR2 LQKENI. This chain's CDR3 is CASSPLRGTYNEQFF. CDR3 coding DNA: TGTGCCAGCTCACCTTTACGGGGAACCTACAATGAGCAGTTCTTC.